The entry below gives a single T cell receptor beta chain sequence along with its context. This entry comes from a study of blood T cell repertoires in COVID-19. Whole-study context: The analysed material was cDNA or gDNA that came from T cells, B-cell-depleted T cells, or PBMCs.

TCRdb's copy holds only in-frame clones and misses some; the assay was immunoSEQ multiplex PCR. The sample has 130,000 to 150,000 clones, about 79% seen once. The germline V gene has CDR1 LGHNT and CDR2 FRNRAP. The CDR3 sequence is 14 residues long. V shed 2 bases and J shed 8 bases, with 15 bases lying between them. The chain joins TRBV12-5 to TRBJ1-1; D possibly corresponds to TRBD1 (6 bases). This TCR was sampled from a man aged 55 to 70 with active or convalescent COVID-19. Sequencing used peripheral blood. CDR3 protein: CASGLPVQGREAFF. DNA for the CDR3: TGTGCTAGTGGTTTGCCAGTACAGGGCAGAGAAGCTTTCTTT.